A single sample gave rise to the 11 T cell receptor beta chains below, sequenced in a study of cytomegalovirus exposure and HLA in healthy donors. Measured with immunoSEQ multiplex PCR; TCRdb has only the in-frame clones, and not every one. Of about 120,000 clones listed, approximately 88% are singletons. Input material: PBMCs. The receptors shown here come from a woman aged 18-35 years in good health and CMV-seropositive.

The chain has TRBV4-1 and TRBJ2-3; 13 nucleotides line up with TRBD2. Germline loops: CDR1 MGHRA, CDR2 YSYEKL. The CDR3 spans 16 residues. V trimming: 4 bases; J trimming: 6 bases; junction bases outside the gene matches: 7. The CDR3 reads CASSLTLAGGPDTQYF. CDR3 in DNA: TGCGCCAGCAGCCTAACACTAGCGGGGGGGCCCGATACGCAGTATTTT.

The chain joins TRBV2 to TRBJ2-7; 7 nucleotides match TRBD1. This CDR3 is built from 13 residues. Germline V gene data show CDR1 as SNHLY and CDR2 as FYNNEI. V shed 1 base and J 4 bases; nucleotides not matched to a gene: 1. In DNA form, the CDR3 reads TGTGCCAGCAGTGAAGTGGGACAGTACGAGCAGTACTTC. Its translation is CASSEVGQYEQYF.

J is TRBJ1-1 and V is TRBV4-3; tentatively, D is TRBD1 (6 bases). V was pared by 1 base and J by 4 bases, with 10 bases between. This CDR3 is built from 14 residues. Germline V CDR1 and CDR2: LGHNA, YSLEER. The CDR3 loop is CASSQVGGGTEAFF. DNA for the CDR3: TGCGCCAGCAGCCAAGTAGGGGGGGGCACTGAAGCTTTCTTT.

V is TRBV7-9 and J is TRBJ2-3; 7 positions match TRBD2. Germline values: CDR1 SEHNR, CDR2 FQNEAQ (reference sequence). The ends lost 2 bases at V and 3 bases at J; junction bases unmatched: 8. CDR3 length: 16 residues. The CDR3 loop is CASSLNRDYLTDTQYF. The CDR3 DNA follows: TGTGCCAGCAGCTTAAACCGGGACTATCTAACAGATACGCAGTATTTT.

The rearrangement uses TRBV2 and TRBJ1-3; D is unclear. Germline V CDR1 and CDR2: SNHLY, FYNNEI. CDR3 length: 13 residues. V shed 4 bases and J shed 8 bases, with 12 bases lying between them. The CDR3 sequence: CASSAWPRDTIYF. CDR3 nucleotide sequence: TGTGCCAGCAGTGCGTGGCCGCGGGACACCATATATTTT.

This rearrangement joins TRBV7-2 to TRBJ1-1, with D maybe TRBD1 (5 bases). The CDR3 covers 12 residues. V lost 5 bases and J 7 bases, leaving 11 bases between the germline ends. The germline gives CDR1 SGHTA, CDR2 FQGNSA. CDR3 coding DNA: TGTGCCAGCAGCCACGGGGGGAGTGAAGCTTTCTTT. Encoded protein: CASSHGGSEAFF.

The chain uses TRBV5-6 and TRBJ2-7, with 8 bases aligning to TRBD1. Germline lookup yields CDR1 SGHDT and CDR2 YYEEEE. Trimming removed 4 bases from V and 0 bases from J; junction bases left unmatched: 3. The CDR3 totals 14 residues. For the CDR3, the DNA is TGTGCCAGCAGCAGGACAGGGACCTCCTACGAGCAGTACTTC. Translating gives CASSRTGTSYEQYF. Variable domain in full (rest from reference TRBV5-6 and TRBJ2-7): DAGVTQSPTHLIKTRGQQVTLRCSPKSGHDTVSWYQQALGQGPQFIFQYYEEEERQRGNFPDRFSGHQFPNYSSELNVNALLLGDSALYLCASSRTGTSYEQYFGPGTRLTVT.

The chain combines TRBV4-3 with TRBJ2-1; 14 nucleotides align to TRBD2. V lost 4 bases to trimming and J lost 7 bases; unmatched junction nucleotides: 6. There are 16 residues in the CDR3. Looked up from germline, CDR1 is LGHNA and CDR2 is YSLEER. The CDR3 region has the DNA TGCGCCAGCAGCCGGGGACTAGCGGGAGAATCGAATGAGCAGTTCTTC. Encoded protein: CASSRGLAGESNEQFF.

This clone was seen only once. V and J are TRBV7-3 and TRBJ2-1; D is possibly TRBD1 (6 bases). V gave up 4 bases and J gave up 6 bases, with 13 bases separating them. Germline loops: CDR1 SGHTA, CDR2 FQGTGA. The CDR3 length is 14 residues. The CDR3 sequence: CASSSPTQGNEQFF. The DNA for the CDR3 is TGTGCCAGCAGCTCACCGACACAGGGCAATGAGCAGTTCTTC.

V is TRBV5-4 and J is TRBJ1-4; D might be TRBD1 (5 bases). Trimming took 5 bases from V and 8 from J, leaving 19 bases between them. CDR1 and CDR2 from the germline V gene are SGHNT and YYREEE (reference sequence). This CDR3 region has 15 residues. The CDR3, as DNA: TGTGCCAGCAGTTTCACAGGTCATGACCGGGAAAAACTGTTTTTT. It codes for CASSFTGHDREKLFF.

The chain's CDR3 is CASSLGTWRQDQETQYF. The DNA for the CDR3 is TGCGCCAGCAGCTTGGGAACCTGGAGACAGGATCAAGAGACCCAGTACTTC. The rearrangement joins TRBV5-1 to TRBJ2-5; tentatively, D is TRBD1 (6 bases). CDR3 length: 17 residues. Germline loops: CDR1 SGHRS, CDR2 YFSETQ. Between the trimmed V and J ends, which lost 0 bases and 2 bases, there was a span of 17 bases.